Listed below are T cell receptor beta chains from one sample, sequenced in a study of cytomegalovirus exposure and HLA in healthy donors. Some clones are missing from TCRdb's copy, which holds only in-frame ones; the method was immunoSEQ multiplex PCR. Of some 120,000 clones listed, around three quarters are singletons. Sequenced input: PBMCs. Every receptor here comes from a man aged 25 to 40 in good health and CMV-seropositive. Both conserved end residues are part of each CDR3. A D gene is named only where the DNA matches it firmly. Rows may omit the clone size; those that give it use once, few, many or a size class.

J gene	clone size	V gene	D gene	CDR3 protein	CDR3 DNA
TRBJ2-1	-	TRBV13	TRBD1	CASSSDRGGYNEQFF	TGTGCCAGCAGCTCCGACAGGGGGGGTTACAATGAGCAGTTCTTC
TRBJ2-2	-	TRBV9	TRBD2	CASSVERGGQDTGELFF	TGTGCCAGCAGCGTAGAGCGGGGGGGCCAGGACACCGGGGAGCTGTTTTTT
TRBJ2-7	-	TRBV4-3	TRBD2	CASSQDRSGLAGVLYEQYF	TGCGCCAGCAGCCAAGATCGGAGCGGGTTAGCGGGAGTTCTCTACGAGCAGTACTTC
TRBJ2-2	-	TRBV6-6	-	CASSYSRQGDGELFF	TGTGCCAGCAGTTACTCGAGGCAGGGTGACGGGGAGCTGTTTTTT
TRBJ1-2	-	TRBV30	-	CAWSAYGYGYTF	TGTGCCTGGAGTGCTTACGGCTATGGCTACACCTTC
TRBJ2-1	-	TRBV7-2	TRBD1	CASSLDSAGGGNEQFF	TGTGCCAGCAGCTTAGACTCGGCAGGGGGCGGGAATGAGCAGTTCTTC
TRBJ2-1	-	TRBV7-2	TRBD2	CASSPLLAFPQNEQFF	TGTGCCAGCAGCCCATTACTAGCGTTCCCTCAGAATGAGCAGTTCTTC
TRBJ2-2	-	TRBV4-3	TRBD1	CASSTQTGGNTGELFF	TGCGCCAGCAGCACCCAGACAGGGGGCAACACCGGGGAGCTGTTTTTT
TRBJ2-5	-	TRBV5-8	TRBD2	CASSTGTSGGQETQYF	TGTGCCAGCAGCACCGGGACTAGCGGGGGTCAGGAGACCCAGTACTTC
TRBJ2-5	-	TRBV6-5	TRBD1	CASSYDRGAPQETQYF	TGTGCCAGCAGCTACGACAGGGGCGCCCCCCAAGAGACCCAGTACTTC
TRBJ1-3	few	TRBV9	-	CASSSGVIGAGNTIYF	TGTGCCAGCAGCTCCGGAGTCATAGGGGCGGGAAACACCATATATTTT